This entry lists 10 T cell receptor beta chains sequenced from one sample in a study of identical twins. TCRdb recomputed calls from the 5' RACE reads with MiXCR, one row per CDR3 protein. Found here are 400,000 or so distinct CDR3 sequences, around 9.7% of them singletons; the top ten hold about 9.1%. Sequencing input: naive T cells sorted from blood. The receptors here all came from a woman aged 45-65 years in good health.

The table lists this clonotype with a few counts. V usage is TRBV11-3 and J usage is TRBJ2-1; 7 bases agree with TRBD2. Germline CDR1 SGHNT, CDR2 YENEEA. V was pared by 5 bases and J by 5 bases, with 9 bases of the junction left unmatched. This CDR3 spans 15 amino acids. CDR3 coding DNA: TGTGCCAGCAGCCCCACCCCGGGAGGTGACAATGAGCAGTTCTTC. Translating it yields CASSPTPGGDNEQFF.

V gene TRBV5-1 combines with J gene TRBJ2-3; D gene ambiguous. The CDR3 sequence is 14 residues long. Trimming removed 0 bases at V and 4 bases at J, with 9 bases between. Germline V lookup: CDR1 SGHRS, CDR2 YFSETQ. The CDR3 DNA is TGCGCCAGCAGCTTGGCCCGAATAGCAGATACGCAGTATTTT. This translates into CASSLARIADTQYF.

There are many counts of this clonotype. The genes are TRBV24-1 and TRBJ2-7; TRBD1 is a possible D gene (6 bases). Per germline, CDR1 KGHDR and CDR2 SFDVKD. The CDR3 consists of 13 residues. V lost 5 bases to trimming and J lost 4 bases, with 11 bases between them. CDR3 sequence reads: CATSVGGGYEQYF. The CDR3 DNA is TGTGCCACCAGTGTTGGGGGCGGATACGAGCAGTACTTC.

This clonotype has at least ten counts. The V call is TRBV5-1, the J call TRBJ2-7, with 7 positions matching TRBD2. The CDR3 runs 15 residues. J gave up 2 bases and V 4 bases, and 9 bases lay outside the gene matches. Germline V gene lookup returns CDR1 SGHRS and CDR2 YFSETQ. The CDR3 DNA sequence: TGCGCCAGCAGCGCCGACGGACTAGGGGCCTACGAGCAGTACTTC. It is translated as CASSADGLGAYEQYF.

The chain has TRBV29-1 and TRBJ2-5, with 7 nucleotides matching TRBD1. Losses at the gene ends were 8 bases for V and 5 bases for J; bases not matched to a gene: 8. Germline V gene sequence: CDR1 SQVTM, CDR2 ANQGSEA. This CDR3 spans 12 amino acids. Written as DNA, the CDR3 is TGCAGCATTTTAGGGGGCGGGGAGACCCAGTACTTC. This codes for CSILGGGETQYF. Based on the CDR3 plus reference TRBV29-1 and TRBJ2-5, the full variable domain is SAVISQKPSRDICQRGTSLTIQCQVDSQVTMMFWYRQQPGQSLTLIATANQGSEATYESGFVIDKFPISRPNLTFSTLTVSNMSPEDSSIYLCSILGGGETQYFGPGTRLLVL.

The chain couples TRBV4-1 to TRBJ1-5; possible D gene TRBD1, 5 bases. CDR1 and CDR2 from the germline V gene are MGHRA and YSYEKL. Trimming stripped 7 bases from V and 3 bases from J, with 19 bases between. This CDR3 is 16 amino acids long. CDR3 in amino acids: CASTPFGGLTNQPQHF. In nucleotides, the CDR3 is TGCGCCAGCACCCCCTTTGGGGGACTGACCAATCAGCCCCAGCATTTT.

Only a few counts were recorded for this clonotype. The conserved phenylalanine or tryptophan normally closing the CDR3 is absent here, so this likely arose from a read error. The limits of the CDR3 on the DNA are not certain, so only TCRdb's listed CDR3 is given. The gene calls are TRBV7-9 and TRBJ2-7; no check of the table's D call, TRBD1, against the DNA was made. The CDR3 extends over 11 residues, inclusive of both ends. In germline, CDR1 is SEHNR, CDR2 FQNEAQ (reference sequence). CDR3 sequence: CASSTSQGDCG.

This chain connects TRBV11-1 to TRBJ2-2, with no clear D. Trimming cost V 0 bases and J 9 bases, with 11 bases left between them. This CDR3 region has 14 residues. The V gene's germline CDR1 is SGHAT and CDR2 FQDESV (reference sequence). CDR3 bases: TGTGCCAGCAGCTTAGCGGCCGGCTCTCGGGAGCTGTTTTTT. Its protein product is CASSLAAGSRELFF.

The chain couples TRBV25-1 to TRBJ2-2, with D perhaps matching TRBD1 or TRBD2 (5 bases each). With 8 bases removed from V and 8 bases from J, the gap between germline ends came to 15 bases. This CDR3 is built from 13 residues. Germline assignment: CDR1 MGHDK and CDR2 SYGVNS. CDR3 loop: CASGRDETGELFF. CDR3 DNA: TGTGCCAGCGGACGGGACGAGACGGGGGAGCTGTTTTTT.

In this sample, this clonotype turned up a few times. This chain joins TRBV5-1 and TRBJ2-1; 8 bases are a match to TRBD2. The junction had 9 bases not matched to a gene; V was cut back by 0 bases and J by 7 bases. Per the germline V gene, CDR1 is SGHRS and CDR2 is YFSETQ. The CDR3 totals 16 residues. The CDR3, as DNA: TGCGCCAGCAGCTTGGCCACGAGCGGGAGTTTTAATGAGCAGTTCTTC. Translated, it gives CASSLATSGSFNEQFF.